This TCR beta chain came from a study of blood T cell repertoires in COVID-19. Study-wide context: Samples of COVID-19 (acute and convalescent) were obtained from the United States, Italy and Spain. The cDNA or gDNA used as material had been derived from T cells, B-cell-depleted T cells, or PBMCs.

This clone was seen a single time. V gave up 6 bases and J gave up 7 bases; unmatched junction bases: 15. The CDR3 runs 15 residues. Per germline, CDR1 LNHDA and CDR2 SQIVND (reference sequence). In the original workflow: Nucleated cell counts were estimated from reference gene primer amplification. The repertoire was sequenced with immunoSEQ multiplex PCR; TCRdb's copy has only in-frame clones and lacks some. V and J calls and clone size follow that table, whereas D and trimming were derived from the DNA. The sample gives roughly 79,000 clones, 87% of which show up once; 5% to 8% is in the top ten. The chain links TRBV19 to TRBJ2-7; 7 nucleotides agree with TRBD1. What was sequenced was peripheral blood. This TCR was sampled from a woman between 45 and 65 years old with acute or convalescent COVID-19. The CDR3 is CASSNRGTASGEQYF. The CDR3 bases are TGTGCCAGTAGCAACAGGGGCACGGCCTCGGGGGAGCAGTACTTC.